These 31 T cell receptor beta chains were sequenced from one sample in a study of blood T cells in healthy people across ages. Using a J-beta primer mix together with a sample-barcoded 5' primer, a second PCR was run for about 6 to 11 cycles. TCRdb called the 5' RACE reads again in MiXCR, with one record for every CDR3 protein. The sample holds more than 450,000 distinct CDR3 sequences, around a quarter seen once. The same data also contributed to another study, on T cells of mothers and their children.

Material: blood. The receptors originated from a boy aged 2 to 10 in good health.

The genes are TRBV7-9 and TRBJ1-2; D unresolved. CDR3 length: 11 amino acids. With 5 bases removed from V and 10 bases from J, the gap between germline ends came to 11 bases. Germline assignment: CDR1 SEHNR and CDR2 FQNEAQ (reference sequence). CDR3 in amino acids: CASSPSKDYTF. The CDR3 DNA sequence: TGTGCCAGCAGCCCAAGCAAGGACTACACCTTC.

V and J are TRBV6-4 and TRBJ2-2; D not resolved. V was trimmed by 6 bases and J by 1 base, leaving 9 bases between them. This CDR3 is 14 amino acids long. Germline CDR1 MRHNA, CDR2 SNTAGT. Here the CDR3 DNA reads TGTGCCAGCAGCGCCGGCGGGAACACCGGGGAGCTGTTTTTT. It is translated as CASSAGGNTGELFF.

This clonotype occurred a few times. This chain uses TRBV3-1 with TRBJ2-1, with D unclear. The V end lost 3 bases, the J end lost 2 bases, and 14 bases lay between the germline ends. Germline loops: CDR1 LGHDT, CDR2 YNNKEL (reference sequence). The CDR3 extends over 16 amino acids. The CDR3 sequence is CASSHWGLVPYNEQFF. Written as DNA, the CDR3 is TGTGCCAGCAGCCATTGGGGTCTAGTACCCTACAATGAGCAGTTCTTC.

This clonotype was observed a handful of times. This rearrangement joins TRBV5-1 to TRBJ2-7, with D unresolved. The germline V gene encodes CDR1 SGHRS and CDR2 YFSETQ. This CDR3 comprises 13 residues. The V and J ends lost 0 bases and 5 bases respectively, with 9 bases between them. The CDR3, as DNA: TGCGCCAGCAGCTTGGTGGGGAACCACGAGCAGTACTTC. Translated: CASSLVGNHEQYF.

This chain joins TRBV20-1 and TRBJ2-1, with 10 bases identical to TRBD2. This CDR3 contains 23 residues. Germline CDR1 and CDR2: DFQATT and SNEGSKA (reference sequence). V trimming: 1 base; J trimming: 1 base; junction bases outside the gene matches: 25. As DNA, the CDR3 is TGCAGTGCTAGAGGATTAAACCTCGGACTAGCGGAGGGAAGACCGGTGTCCTACAATGAGCAGTTCTTC. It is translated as CSARGLNLGLAEGRPVSYNEQFF.

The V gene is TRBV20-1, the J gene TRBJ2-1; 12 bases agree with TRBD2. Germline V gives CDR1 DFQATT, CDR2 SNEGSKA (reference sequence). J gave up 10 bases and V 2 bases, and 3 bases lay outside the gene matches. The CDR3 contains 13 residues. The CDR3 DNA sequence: TGCAGTGCTAGACTAGCGGGGGGGATCGAGCAGTTCTTC. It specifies CSARLAGGIEQFF.

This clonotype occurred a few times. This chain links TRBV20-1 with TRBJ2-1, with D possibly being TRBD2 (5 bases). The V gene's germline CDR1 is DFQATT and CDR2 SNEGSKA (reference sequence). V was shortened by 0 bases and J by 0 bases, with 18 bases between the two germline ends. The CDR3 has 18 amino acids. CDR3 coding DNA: TGCAGTGCTAGAGATGGGTCTGGCGGGCGAAGCTCCTACAATGAGCAGTTCTTC. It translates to CSARDGSGGRSSYNEQFF.

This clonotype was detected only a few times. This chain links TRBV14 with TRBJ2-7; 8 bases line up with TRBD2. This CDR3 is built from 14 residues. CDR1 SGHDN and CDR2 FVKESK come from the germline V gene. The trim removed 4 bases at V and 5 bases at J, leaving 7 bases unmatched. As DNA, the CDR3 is TGTGCCAGCAGCCCCGGGGGGGGCGTGAACGAGCAGTACTTC. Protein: CASSPGGGVNEQYF. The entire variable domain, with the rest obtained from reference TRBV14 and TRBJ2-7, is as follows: EAGVTQFPSHSVIEKGQTVTLRCDPISGHDNLYWYRRVMGKEIKFLLHFVKESKQDESGMPNNRFLAERTGGTYSTLKVQPAELEDSGVYFCASSPGGGVNEQYFGPGTRLTVT.

The DNA of the CDR3 is TGCAGTGCTAGCAGTGTAACGGTTGATAGCTCCTACAATGAGCAGTTCTTC. It codes for CSASSVTVDSSYNEQFF. The chain is built from TRBV20-1 and TRBJ2-1; D gene ambiguous. V was shortened by 3 bases and J by 0 bases, with 18 bases between the two germline ends. The CDR3 length is 17 residues. Germline V gene sequence: CDR1 DFQATT, CDR2 SNEGSKA (reference sequence).

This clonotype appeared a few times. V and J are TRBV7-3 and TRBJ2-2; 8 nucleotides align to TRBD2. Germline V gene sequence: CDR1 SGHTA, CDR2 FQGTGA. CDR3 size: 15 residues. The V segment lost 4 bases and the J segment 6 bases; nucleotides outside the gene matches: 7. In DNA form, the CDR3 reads TGTGCCAGCAGCTACTCCGGGGGGGCCCCCGGGGAGCTGTTTTTT. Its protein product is CASSYSGGAPGELFF.

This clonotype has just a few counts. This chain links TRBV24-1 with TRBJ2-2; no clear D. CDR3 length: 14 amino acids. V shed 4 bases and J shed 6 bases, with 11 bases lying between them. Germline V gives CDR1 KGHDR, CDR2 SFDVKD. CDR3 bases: TGTGCCACCAGTGACAATGGATTACCCGGGGAGCTGTTTTTT. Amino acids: CATSDNGLPGELFF.

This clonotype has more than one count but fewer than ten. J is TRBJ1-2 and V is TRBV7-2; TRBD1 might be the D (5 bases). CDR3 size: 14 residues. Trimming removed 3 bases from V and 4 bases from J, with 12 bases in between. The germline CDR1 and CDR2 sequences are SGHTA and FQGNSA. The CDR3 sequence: CASSLARATYGYTF. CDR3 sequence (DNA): TGTGCCAGCAGCTTGGCCAGGGCGACCTATGGCTACACCTTC.

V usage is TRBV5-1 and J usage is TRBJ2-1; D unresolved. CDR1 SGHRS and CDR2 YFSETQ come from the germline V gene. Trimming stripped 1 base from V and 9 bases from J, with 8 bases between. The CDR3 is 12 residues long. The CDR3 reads CASSLNVGEQFF. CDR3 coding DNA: TGCGCCAGCAGCTTGAATGTAGGTGAGCAGTTCTTC.

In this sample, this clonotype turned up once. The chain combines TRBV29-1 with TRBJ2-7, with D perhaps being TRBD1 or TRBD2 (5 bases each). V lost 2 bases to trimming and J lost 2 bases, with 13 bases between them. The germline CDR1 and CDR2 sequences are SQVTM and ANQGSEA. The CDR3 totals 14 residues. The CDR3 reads CSVESDSGPYEQYF. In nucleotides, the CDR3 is TGCAGCGTTGAATCGGATTCGGGGCCCTACGAGCAGTACTTC.

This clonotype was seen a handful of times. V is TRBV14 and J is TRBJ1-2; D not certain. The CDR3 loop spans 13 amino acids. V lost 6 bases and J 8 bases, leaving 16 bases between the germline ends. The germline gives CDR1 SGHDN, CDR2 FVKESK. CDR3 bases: TGTGCCAGCAGTCCCTACTCAGCCTGGGGCTACACCTTC. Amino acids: CASSPYSAWGYTF.

As DNA, the CDR3 is TGTGCCAGTAAAGCTTTTTCCGGGACAGCTTATACCGGGGAGCTGTTTTTT. It translates to CASKAFSGTAYTGELFF. V usage is TRBV6-1 and J usage is TRBJ2-2; TRBD1 agrees at 7 bases. This CDR3 spans 17 amino acids. The J segment lost 5 bases and the V segment lost 9 bases, leaving 18 bases of the junction unmatched. Looked up from germline, CDR1 is MNHNS and CDR2 is SASEGT.

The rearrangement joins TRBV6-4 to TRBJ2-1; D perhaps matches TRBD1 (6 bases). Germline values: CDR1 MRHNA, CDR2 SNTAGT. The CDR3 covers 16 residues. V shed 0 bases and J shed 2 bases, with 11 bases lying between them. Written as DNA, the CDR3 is TGTGCCAGCAGTGACTCCGCAGGGGTACCCTACAATGAGCAGTTCTTC. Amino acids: CASSDSAGVPYNEQFF.

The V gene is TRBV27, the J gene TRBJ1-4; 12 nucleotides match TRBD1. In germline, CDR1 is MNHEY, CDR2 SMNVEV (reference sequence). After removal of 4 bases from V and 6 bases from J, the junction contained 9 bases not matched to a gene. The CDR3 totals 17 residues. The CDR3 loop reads CASSSHRDRGLYEKLFF. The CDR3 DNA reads TGTGCCAGCAGTTCACACCGGGACAGGGGGCTGTATGAAAAACTGTTTTTT.

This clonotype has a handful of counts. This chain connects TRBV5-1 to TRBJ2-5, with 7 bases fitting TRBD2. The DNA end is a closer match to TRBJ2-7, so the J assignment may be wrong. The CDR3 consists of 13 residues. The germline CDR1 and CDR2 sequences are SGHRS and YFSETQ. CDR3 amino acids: CASRPSGAYEQYF. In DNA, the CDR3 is TGCGCCAGCAGGCCTAGCGGCGCCTACGAGCAGTACTTC.

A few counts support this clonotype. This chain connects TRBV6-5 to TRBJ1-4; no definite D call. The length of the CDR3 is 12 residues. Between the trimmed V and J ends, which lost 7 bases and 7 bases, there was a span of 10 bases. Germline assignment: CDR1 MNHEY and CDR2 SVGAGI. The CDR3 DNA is TGTGCCAGCATGGGTCTCTCTGAAAAACTGTTTTTT. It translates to CASMGLSEKLFF.

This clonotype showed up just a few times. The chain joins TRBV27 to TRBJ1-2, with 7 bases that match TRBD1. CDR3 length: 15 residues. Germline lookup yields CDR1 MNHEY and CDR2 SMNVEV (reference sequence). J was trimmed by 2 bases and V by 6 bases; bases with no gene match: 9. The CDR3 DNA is TGTGCCAGCAGCCCCGGGACAGAATTAAACTATGGCTACACCTTC. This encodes CASSPGTELNYGYTF.

In DNA form, the CDR3 reads TGTGCTAGTGGTTTGGGACAGTATAGCCAAGAGACCCAGTACTTC. As protein: CASGLGQYSQETQYF. The genes are TRBV12-5 and TRBJ2-5; TRBD1 is a possible D gene (5 bases). The CDR3 is 15 amino acids. Germline V CDR1 and CDR2: LGHNT, FRNRAP. V lost 1 base and J lost 1, with 10 bases in between. Full variable domain (remainder filled in from reference TRBV12-5 and TRBJ2-5): DARVTQTPRHKVTEMGQEVTMRCQPILGHNTVFWYRQTMMQGLELLAYFRNRAPLDDSGMPKDRFSAEMPDATLATLKIQPSEPRDSAVYFCASGLGQYSQETQYFGPGTRLLVL.

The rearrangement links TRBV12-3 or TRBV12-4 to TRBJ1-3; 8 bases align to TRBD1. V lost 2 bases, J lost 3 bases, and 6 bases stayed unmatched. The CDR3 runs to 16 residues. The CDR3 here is CASSLMGQANGNTIYF. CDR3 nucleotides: TGTGCCAGCAGTTTAATGGGACAGGCGAATGGAAACACCATATATTTT.

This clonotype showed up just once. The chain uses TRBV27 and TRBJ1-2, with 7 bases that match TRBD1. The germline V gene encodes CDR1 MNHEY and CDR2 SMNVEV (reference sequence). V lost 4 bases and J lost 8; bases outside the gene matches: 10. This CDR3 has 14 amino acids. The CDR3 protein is CASSSGRTGWGYTF. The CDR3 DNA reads TGTGCCAGCAGTTCCGGCCGGACAGGATGGGGCTACACCTTC.

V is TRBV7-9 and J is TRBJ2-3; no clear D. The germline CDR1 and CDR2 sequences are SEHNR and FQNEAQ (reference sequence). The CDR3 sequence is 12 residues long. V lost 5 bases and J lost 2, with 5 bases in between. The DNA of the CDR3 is TGTGCCAGCAGCGCTACCACAGATACGCAGTATTTT. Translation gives CASSATTDTQYF.

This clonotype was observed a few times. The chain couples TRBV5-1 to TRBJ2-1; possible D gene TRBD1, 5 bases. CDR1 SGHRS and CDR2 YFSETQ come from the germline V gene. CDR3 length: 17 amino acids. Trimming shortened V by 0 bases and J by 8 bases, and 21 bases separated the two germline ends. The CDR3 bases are TGCGCCAGCAGCTTGGCCGTGGGGCCCCCTATAGCTTATGAGCAGTTCTTC. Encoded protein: CASSLAVGPPIAYEQFF.

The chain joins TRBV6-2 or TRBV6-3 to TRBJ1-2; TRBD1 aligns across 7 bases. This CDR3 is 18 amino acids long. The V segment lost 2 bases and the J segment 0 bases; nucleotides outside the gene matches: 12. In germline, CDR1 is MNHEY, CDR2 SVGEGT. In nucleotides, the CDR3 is TGTGCCAGCAGTTACACCGGGGACAGAAGTCCCTCTAACTATGGCTACACCTTC. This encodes CASSYTGDRSPSNYGYTF.

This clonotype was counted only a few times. The CDR3 region has the DNA TGCGCCAGCAGCTCGGAGGGGACTAGCTACAATGAGCAGTTCTTC. Protein: CASSSEGTSYNEQFF. This sequence joins TRBV5-1 and TRBJ2-5; 8 bases map to TRBD2. The end of the DNA is better explained by TRBJ2-1, so the J call may be wrong. This CDR3 contains 15 residues. Germline CDR1 is SGHRS and CDR2 is YFSETQ.

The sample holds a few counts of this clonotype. CDR3 loop: CAWSVLVGGELFF. CDR3 DNA sequence: TGTGCCTGGAGTGTGCTGGTGGGTGGGGAGCTGTTTTTT. The chain is built from TRBV30 and TRBJ2-2; D not certain. The CDR3 loop spans 13 amino acids. Trimming shortened V by 0 bases and J by 8 bases, and 10 bases separated the two germline ends. Per the germline V gene, CDR1 is GTSNPN and CDR2 is SVGIG (reference sequence). The full variable domain, completed using reference TRBV30 and TRBJ2-2, is SQTIHQWPATLVQPVGSPLSLECTVEGTSNPNLYWYRQAAGRGLQLLFYSVGIGQISSEVPQNLSASRPQDRQFILSSKKLLLSDSGFYLCAWSVLVGGELFFGEGSRLTVL.

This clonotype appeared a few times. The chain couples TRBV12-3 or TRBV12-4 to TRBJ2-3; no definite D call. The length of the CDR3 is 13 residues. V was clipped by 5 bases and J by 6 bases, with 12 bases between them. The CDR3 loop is CASSPGLEDTQYF. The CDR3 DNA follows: TGTGCCAGCAGTCCCGGGTTGGAGGATACGCAGTATTTT.

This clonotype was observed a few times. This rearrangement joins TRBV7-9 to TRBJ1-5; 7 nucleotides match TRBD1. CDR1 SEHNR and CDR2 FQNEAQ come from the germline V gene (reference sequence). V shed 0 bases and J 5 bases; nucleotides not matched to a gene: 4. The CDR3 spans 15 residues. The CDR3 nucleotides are TGTGCCAGCAGCTTAGCCGGGACAGCTTATCAGCCCCAGCATTTT. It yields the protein CASSLAGTAYQPQHF.